A single sample is the source of the 22 T cell receptor beta chains below, sequenced in a study of OX40 agonist ivuxolimab in advanced cancers. TCRdb keeps only in-frame clones here, not all; method: immunoSEQ multiplex PCR. Of under 11,000 clones in the sample, 77% were seen once. Source: CD4+ or CD8+ T cells sorted from blood, taken in a trial of the OX40 agonist ivuxolimab. The source is an adult with an advanced solid tumor such as melanoma, head and neck, liver or kidney cancer.

This clone was seen a handful of times. The V gene is TRBV6-5, the J gene TRBJ2-7; no definite D call. Germline lookup yields CDR1 MNHEY and CDR2 SVGAGI. This CDR3 comprises 11 residues. Trimming left V 6 bases short and J 6 bases short, with 9 bases between. The CDR3 loop reads CASRTVGEQYF. CDR3 bases: TGTGCCAGCAGGACCGTGGGCGAGCAGTACTTC.

The chain joins TRBV30 to TRBJ1-2; maybe TRBD1 (6 bases). Deletions cut 0 bases from V and 4 bases from J, with 12 bases between. The CDR3 consists of 14 residues. CDR1 and CDR2 (germline): GTSNPN, SVGIG (reference sequence). The CDR3 bases are TGTGCCTGGAGTGTACCCGGACAGACCTATGGCTACACCTTC. Residues: CAWSVPGQTYGYTF.

This clone was picked up a small number of times. V and J are TRBV11-3 and TRBJ2-5, with 8 bases identical to TRBD1. Germline CDR1 is SGHNT and CDR2 is YENEEA. CDR3 length: 15 amino acids. V gave up 5 bases and J gave up 4 bases; unmatched junction bases: 9. The CDR3 DNA reads TGTGCCAGCAGCCAGGGGCAGGGGGCAGGAGAGACCCAGTACTTC. Its translation is CASSQGQGAGETQYF.

The chain joins TRBV6-5 to TRBJ2-7, with 9 bases lining up with TRBD2. Germline trimming cut 6 bases from V and 3 bases from J; bases unmatched to any gene: 9. Germline CDR1 and CDR2: MNHEY and SVGAGI. CDR3 size: 15 residues. CDR3 coding DNA: TGTGCCAGCAGAACCTCGACTAGCGGCCACTACGAGCAGTACTTC. Its translation is CASRTSTSGHYEQYF.

This clone is a singleton in its sample. The CDR3 nucleotides are TGTGCCAGCAGAACAGGGGCAGCTATTCTTGAGCAGTTCTTC. It codes for CASRTGAAILEQFF. This chain connects TRBV27 to TRBJ2-1; TRBD1 matches 7 bases. Germline values: CDR1 MNHEY, CDR2 SMNVEV (reference sequence). The CDR3 consists of 14 residues. V was pared by 6 bases and J by 9 bases, with 11 bases of the junction left unmatched.

The rearrangement links TRBV7-3 to TRBJ2-1; D may be TRBD2 (5 bases). This CDR3 is 12 amino acids long. V was trimmed by 5 bases and J by 4 bases, leaving 6 bases between them. Germline V gives CDR1 SGHTA, CDR2 FQGTGA. This CDR3 is CASSSGYNEQFF. The CDR3 DNA reads TGTGCCAGCAGCAGCGGTTACAATGAGCAGTTCTTC.

The chain employs TRBV19 and TRBJ1-5; D is perhaps TRBD1 (6 bases). V gave up 1 base and J gave up 14 bases, with 12 bases separating them. The CDR3 runs 12 residues. Germline-derived CDR1 and CDR2 are LNHDA and SQIVND (reference sequence). The CDR3 region has the DNA TGTGCCAGTAGTATAGCATCCGAGGGGGAGCATTTT. Protein: CASSIASEGEHF.

The chain links TRBV6-1 to TRBJ1-4, with TRBD1 matching 9 bases. The CDR3 totals 15 residues. Germline loops: CDR1 MNHNS, CDR2 SASEGT. V was pared by 5 bases and J by 4 bases, with 5 bases of the junction left unmatched. The CDR3 coding sequence is TGTGCCAGCAGTTTATCGACAGGGGGTAATGAAAAACTGTTTTTT. This translates into CASSLSTGGNEKLFF.

This sequence joins TRBV15 and TRBJ2-6; TRBD1 matches 7 bases. The CDR3 contains 20 residues. The germline V gene has CDR1 LNHNV and CDR2 YYDKDF (reference sequence). With 2 bases clipped from V and 0 bases from J, the junction kept 13 bases outside the gene matches. For the CDR3, the DNA is TGTGCCACCAGCAGACGATCGACGGGACAGCCCCTCTCTGGGGCCAACGTCCTGACTTTC. Amino acids: CATSRRSTGQPLSGANVLTF.

This chain connects TRBV19 to TRBJ2-1; 14 bases fit TRBD2. The V segment lost 9 bases and the J segment 9 bases; nucleotides outside the gene matches: 4. The CDR3 length is 13 residues. Looked up from germline, CDR1 is LNHDA and CDR2 is SQIVND (reference sequence). The CDR3 nucleotides read TGTGCCAGCAGACTAGCGGGGGGGGTTGAGCAGTTCTTC. Its protein product is CASRLAGGVEQFF.

The J gene is TRBJ2-7, the V gene TRBV10-3; D remains unclear. Germline CDR1 and CDR2: ENHRY and SYGVKD. The CDR3 is 11 amino acids. The V gene lost 10 bases and the J gene lost 0 bases, with 7 bases spanning the gap. The CDR3, as DNA: TGTGCCACACAGAGCTCCTACGAGCAGTACTTC. It translates to CATQSSYEQYF.

The chain uses TRBV6-5 and TRBJ2-2; 7 nucleotides align to TRBD1. V was clipped by 4 bases and J by 4 bases; unmatched bases: 3. This CDR3 is built from 14 residues. Germline values: CDR1 MNHEY, CDR2 SVGAGI. The DNA of the CDR3 is TGTGCCAGCAGTTCGACAGGGAGCACCGGGGAGCTGTTTTTT. Translated: CASSSTGSTGELFF.

This rearrangement joins TRBV29-1 to TRBJ1-5, with D possibly matching TRBD1 (5 bases). The CDR3 covers 15 residues. Germline V gives CDR1 SQVTM, CDR2 ANQGSEA. Trimming cost V 2 bases and J 0 bases, with 11 bases left between them. CDR3 in amino acids: CSVERIGTSNQPQHF. CDR3 coding DNA: TGCAGCGTTGAACGTATAGGGACTAGCAATCAGCCCCAGCATTTT. The full variable domain, rest sourced from reference TRBV29-1 and TRBJ1-5, is SAVISQKPSRDICQRGTSLTIQCQVDSQVTMMFWYRQQPGQSLTLIATANQGSEATYESGFVIDKFPISRPNLTFSTLTVSNMSPEDSSIYLCSVERIGTSNQPQHFGDGTRLSIL.

The chain uses TRBV7-9 and TRBJ2-1; no definite D call. The V gene's germline CDR1 is SEHNR and CDR2 FQNEAQ (reference sequence). The germline V and J ends were trimmed by 0 bases and 10 bases, with 7 bases remaining between them. This CDR3 has 12 amino acids. This CDR3 is CASSLATSEQFF. The CDR3 region has the DNA TGTGCCAGCAGCTTAGCTACGTCCGAGCAGTTCTTC.

For the CDR3, the DNA is TGTGCCAGCAGTTACGGCGGAGGGATGGGCGAGCAGTACTTC. The encoded protein is CASSYGGGMGEQYF. This chain uses TRBV6-6 with TRBJ2-7, with D possibly matching TRBD2 (6 bases). There are 14 residues in the CDR3. The germline CDR1 and CDR2 sequences are MNHNY and SVGAGI (reference sequence). V was clipped by 2 bases and J by 6 bases, with 14 bases between them.

The chain couples TRBV4-1 to TRBJ2-7; TRBD1 might be the D (6 bases). V lost 5 bases and J lost 3, with 17 bases in between. The CDR3 contains 15 residues. Germline V lookup: CDR1 MGHRA, CDR2 YSYEKL. CDR3 in amino acids: CASSFAGTFYYEQYF. The CDR3 nucleotides read TGCGCCAGCAGCTTCGCCGGGACATTCTACTACGAGCAGTACTTC.

The chain is built from TRBV13 and TRBJ2-7, with D maybe TRBD2 (6 bases). Germline CDR1 and CDR2: PRHDT and FYEKMQ (reference sequence). The V gene lost 1 base and the J gene lost 1 base, with 8 bases spanning the gap. CDR3 length: 14 amino acids. The CDR3 DNA reads TGTGCCAGCAGCTTAGAGCGGGCATCCTACGAGCAGTACTTC. It is translated as CASSLERASYEQYF.

This chain connects TRBV27 to TRBJ2-7; tentative D call: TRBD1 (6 bases). The germline V gene has CDR1 MNHEY and CDR2 SMNVEV (reference sequence). The CDR3 runs to 14 residues. The ends were cut back, 4 bases at V and 7 bases at J, with 17 bases in the middle. The CDR3 region has the DNA TGTGCCAGCAGTTCGACAGGCCTACATGGGGAGCAGTACTTC. This gives the protein CASSSTGLHGEQYF.

This clone was detected only once. This chain connects TRBV6-1 to TRBJ2-7; D is perhaps TRBD1 (5 bases). CDR1 and CDR2 from the germline V gene are MNHNS and SASEGT. V lost 2 bases to trimming and J lost 2 bases, with 7 bases between them. This CDR3 region has 13 residues. The CDR3 nucleotides read TGTGCCAGCAGTGAAACAGGACCCTACGAGCAGTACTTC. Translation gives CASSETGPYEQYF.

V usage is TRBV20-1 and J usage is TRBJ2-7; D gene unclear. Germline V gene data show CDR1 as DFQATT and CDR2 as SNEGSKA (reference sequence). V was cut by 3 bases and J by 3 bases, with 6 bases left in between. This CDR3 spans 11 amino acids. This CDR3 reads CSASKDYEQYF. In nucleotides, the CDR3 is TGCAGTGCTAGTAAGGACTACGAGCAGTACTTC.

The V call is TRBV7-9, the J call TRBJ2-3; D may correspond to TRBD1 or TRBD2 (6 bases each). V was clipped by 6 bases and J by 4 bases, with 14 bases between them. The CDR3 consists of 14 residues. Looked up from germline, CDR1 is SEHNR and CDR2 is FQNEAQ (reference sequence). The CDR3 nucleotides read TGTGCCAGCAGACAACAGGGAGGTGCAGATACGCAGTATTTT. Amino acid sequence: CASRQQGGADTQYF.

The chain has TRBV5-5 and TRBJ2-7; TRBD1 aligns across 7 bases. The CDR3 sequence is 15 residues long. CDR1 and CDR2 from the germline V gene are SGHKS and YYEKEE (reference sequence). V dropped 0 bases and J dropped 2; count of bases not matched to a gene: 5. CDR3 nucleotides: TGTGCCAGCAGCTTGGATGACAGGGTTACCTACGAGCAGTACTTC. Translation gives CASSLDDRVTYEQYF.